The sequence of this TCR beta chain was determined in a study of blood T cell repertoires in COVID-19. CDR1 is MDHEN and CDR2 is SYDVKM in the germline V gene. V was clipped by 5 bases and J by 0 bases; unmatched bases: 4. This CDR3 contains 15 residues. Assay: immunoSEQ multiplex PCR; the TCRdb copy retains only in-frame clones and omits some. The sample lists roughly 130,000 clones, 70% to 90% occurring once. What was sequenced was peripheral blood. V usage is TRBV28 and J usage is TRBJ2-7; 10 bases map to TRBD2. This clonotype was obtained from a woman aged 55-69 years with acute or convalescent COVID-19. The CDR3 loop is CASSTSGAHSYEQYF. As DNA, the CDR3 is TGTGCCAGCAGTACTAGCGGGGCGCACTCCTACGAGCAGTACTTC.